This T cell receptor beta chain appears in the sequencing data of a study of T cell changes during pregnancy in multiple sclerosis. The data were produced by immunoSEQ multiplex PCR, yet TCRdb's version contains in-frame clones alone and is incomplete. The sample has about 38,000 clones; about 92% are singletons. With 5 bases removed from V and 2 bases from J, the gap between germline ends came to 13 bases. The germline gives CDR1 SQVTM, CDR2 ANQGSEA. The CDR3 extends over 13 amino acids. The sample was CD8+ T cells from peripheral blood mononuclear cells, taken in the third trimester of pregnancy. This TCR was recovered from a female donor with multiple sclerosis, enrolled in a pregnancy study. The gene calls are TRBV29-1 and TRBJ2-7; D gene ambiguous. CDR3 loop: CSVQVRTTYEQYF. The DNA for the CDR3 is TGCAGCGTTCAAGTCCGCACTACCTACGAGCAGTACTTC.